This T cell receptor beta chain is drawn from a study of vaccination and CD4 T cells after COVID-19. This clonotype was seen a few times. Its antigen remains unidentified. This CDR3 contains 16 residues. Sequencing of DNA taken from cultured CD4+ T cells relied on the Oncomine TCR Beta short-read assay. One entry per CDR3 protein results from TCRdb running MiXCR on the PCR reads. The sample carries more than 3,000 distinct CDR3 sequences, under 20% recorded once. Treatment described: approximately 9-day PBMC culture with coronavirus spike peptide pools or control peptides (ViraFEST assay). Some 2.2 million PBMCs were grown per well alongside 7.5 to 10 IU/ml IL-2 and about 9.3 ug/ml peptide pools.

Sequenced input: CD4+ T cells from blood, cultured in vitro. This TCR came from a human donor who had recovered from COVID-19. The gene calls are TRBV21-1 and TRBJ2-3; whether TRBD2, the table's D call, matches the DNA was not checked. TRBV21-1 is tagged as a pseudogene. CDR3 amino acids: CASSSPSGGAKDTQYF. The CDR3 DNA reads TGTGCCAGCAGCAGTCCTAGCGGGGGGGCCAAAGATACGCAGTATTTT.